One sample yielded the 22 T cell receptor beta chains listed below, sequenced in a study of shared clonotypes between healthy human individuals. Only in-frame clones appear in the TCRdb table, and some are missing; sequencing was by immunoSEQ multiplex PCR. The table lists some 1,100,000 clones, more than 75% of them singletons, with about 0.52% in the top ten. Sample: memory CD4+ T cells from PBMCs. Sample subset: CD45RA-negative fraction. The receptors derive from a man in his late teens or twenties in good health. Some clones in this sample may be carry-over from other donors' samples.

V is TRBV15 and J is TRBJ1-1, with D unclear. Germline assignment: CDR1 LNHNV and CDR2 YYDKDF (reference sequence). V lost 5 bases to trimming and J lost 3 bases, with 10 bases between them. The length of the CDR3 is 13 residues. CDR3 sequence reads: CATSGPPHTEAFF. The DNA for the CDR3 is TGTGCCACCAGCGGCCCTCCCCACACTGAAGCTTTCTTT. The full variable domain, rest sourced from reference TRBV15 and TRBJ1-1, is DAMVIQNPRYQVTQFGKPVTLSCSQTLNHNVMYWYQQKSSQAPKLLFHYYDKDFNNEADTPDNFQSRRPNTSFCFLDIRSPGLGDTAMYLCATSGPPHTEAFFGQGTRLTVV.

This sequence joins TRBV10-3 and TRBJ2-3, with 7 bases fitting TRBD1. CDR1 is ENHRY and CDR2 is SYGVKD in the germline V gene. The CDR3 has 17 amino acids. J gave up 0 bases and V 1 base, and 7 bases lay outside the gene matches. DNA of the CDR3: TGTGCCATCAGTGAGTGGACGACAGGGTATAGCACAGATACGCAGTATTTT. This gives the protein CAISEWTTGYSTDTQYF.

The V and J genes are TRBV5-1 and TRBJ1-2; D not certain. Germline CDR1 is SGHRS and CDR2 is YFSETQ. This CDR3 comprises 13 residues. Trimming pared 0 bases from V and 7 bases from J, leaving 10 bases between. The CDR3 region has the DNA TGCGCCAGCAGCTTGGATGGCGTTAGTGGCTACACCTTC. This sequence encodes CASSLDGVSGYTF.

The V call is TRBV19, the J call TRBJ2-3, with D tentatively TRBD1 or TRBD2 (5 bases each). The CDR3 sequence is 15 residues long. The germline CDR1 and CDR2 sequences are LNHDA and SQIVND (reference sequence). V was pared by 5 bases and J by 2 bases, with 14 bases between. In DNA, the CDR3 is TGTGCCAGTAGTGCTCTGGGGGTCCTCACAGATACGCAGTATTTT. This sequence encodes CASSALGVLTDTQYF.

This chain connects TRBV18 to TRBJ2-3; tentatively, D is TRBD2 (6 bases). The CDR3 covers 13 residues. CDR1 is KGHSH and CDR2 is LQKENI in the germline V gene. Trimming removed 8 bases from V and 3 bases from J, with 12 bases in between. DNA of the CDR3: TGTGCCAGCAACCGGGACTGGACAGATACGCAGTATTTT. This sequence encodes CASNRDWTDTQYF.

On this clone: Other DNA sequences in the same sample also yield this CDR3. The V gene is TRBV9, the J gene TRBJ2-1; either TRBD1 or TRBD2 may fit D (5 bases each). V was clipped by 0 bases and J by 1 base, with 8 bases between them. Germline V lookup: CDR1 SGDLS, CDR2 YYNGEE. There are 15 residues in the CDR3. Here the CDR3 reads CASSVGGTSYNEQFF. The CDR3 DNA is TGTGCCAGCAGCGTAGGAGGGACGTCCTACAATGAGCAGTTCTTC.

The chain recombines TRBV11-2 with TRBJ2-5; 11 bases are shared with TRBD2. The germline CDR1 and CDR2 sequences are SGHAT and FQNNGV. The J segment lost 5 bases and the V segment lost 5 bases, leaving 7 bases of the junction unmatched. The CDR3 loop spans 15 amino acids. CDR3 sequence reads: CASSITSGSGETQYF. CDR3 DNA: TGTGCCAGCAGCATCACTAGCGGGAGCGGGGAGACCCAGTACTTC.

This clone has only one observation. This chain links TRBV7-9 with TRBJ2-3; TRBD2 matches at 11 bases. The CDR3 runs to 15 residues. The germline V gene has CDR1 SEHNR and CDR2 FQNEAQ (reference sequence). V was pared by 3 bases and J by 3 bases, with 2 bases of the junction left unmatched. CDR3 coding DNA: TGTGCCAGCAGCTTTCTAGCGGGAGGTACAGATACGCAGTATTTT. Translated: CASSFLAGGTDTQYF.

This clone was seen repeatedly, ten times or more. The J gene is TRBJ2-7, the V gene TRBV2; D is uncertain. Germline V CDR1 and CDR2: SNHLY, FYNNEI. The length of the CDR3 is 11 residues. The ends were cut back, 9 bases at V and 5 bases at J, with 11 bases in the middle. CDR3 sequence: CASTYEHEQYF. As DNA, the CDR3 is TGTGCCAGTACGTACGAGCACGAGCAGTACTTC.

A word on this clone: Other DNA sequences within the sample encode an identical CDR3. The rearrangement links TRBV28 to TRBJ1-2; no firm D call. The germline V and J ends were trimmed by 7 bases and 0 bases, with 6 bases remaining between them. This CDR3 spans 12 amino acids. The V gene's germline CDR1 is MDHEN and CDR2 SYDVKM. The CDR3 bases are TGTGCCAGCACTAAAACTAACTATGGCTACACCTTC. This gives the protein CASTKTNYGYTF.

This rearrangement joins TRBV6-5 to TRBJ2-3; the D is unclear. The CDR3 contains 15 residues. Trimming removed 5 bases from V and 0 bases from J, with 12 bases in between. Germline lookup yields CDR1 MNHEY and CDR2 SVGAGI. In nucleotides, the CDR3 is TGTGCCAGCAGTCTACGGACCCCTAGCACAGATACGCAGTATTTT. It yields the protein CASSLRTPSTDTQYF.

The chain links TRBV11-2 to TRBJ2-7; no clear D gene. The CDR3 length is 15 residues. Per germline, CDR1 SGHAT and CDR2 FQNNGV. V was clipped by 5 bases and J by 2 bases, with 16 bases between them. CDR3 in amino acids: CASSPRLSFAYEQYF. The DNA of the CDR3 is TGTGCCAGCAGCCCGAGGCTCAGTTTCGCCTACGAGCAGTACTTC.

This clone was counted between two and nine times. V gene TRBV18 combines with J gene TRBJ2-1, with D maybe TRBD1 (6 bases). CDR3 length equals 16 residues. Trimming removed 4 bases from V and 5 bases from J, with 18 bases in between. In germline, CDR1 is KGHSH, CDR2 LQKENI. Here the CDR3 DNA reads TGTGCCAGCTCACGTTCCGGGACAAGGGGAGACAATGAGCAGTTCTTC. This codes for CASSRSGTRGDNEQFF.

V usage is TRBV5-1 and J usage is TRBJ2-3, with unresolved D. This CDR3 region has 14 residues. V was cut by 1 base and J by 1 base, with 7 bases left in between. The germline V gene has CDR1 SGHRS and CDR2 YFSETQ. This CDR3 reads CASSLNPRTDTQYF. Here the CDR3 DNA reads TGCGCCAGCAGCTTGAATCCGCGCACAGATACGCAGTATTTT.

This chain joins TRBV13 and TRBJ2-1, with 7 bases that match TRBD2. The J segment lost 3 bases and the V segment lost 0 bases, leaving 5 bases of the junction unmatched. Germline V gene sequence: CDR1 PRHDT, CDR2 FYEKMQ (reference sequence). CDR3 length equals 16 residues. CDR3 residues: CASSLGAGDLYNEQFF. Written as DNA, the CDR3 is TGTGCCAGCAGCTTAGGGGCGGGAGATCTCTACAATGAGCAGTTCTTC.

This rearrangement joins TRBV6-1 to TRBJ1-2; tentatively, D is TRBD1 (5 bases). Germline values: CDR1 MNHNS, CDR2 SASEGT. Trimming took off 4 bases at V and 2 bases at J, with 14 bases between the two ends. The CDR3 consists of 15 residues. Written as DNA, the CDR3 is TGTGCCAGCAGTGCCGGGACGAACACGAACTATGGCTACACCTTC. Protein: CASSAGTNTNYGYTF.

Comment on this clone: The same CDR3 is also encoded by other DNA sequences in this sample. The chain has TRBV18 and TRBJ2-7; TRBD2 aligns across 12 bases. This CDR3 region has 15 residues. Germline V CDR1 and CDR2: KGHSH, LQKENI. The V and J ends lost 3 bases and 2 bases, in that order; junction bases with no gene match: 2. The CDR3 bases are TGTGCCAGCTCACCTGGACTAGCGGGACCCTACGAGCAGTACTTC. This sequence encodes CASSPGLAGPYEQYF.

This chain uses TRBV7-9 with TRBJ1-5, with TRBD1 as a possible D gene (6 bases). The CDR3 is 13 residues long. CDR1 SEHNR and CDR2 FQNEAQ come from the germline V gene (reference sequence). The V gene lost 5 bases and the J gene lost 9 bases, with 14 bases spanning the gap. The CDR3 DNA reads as TGTGCCAGCAGCCTTGGGGAACAGGGGCCCCAGCATTTT. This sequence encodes CASSLGEQGPQHF.

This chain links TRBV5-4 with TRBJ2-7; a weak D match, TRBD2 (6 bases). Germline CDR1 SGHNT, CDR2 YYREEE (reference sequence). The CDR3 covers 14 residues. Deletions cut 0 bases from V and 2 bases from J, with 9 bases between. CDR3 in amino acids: CASSLDPGAYEQYF. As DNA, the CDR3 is TGTGCCAGCAGCTTGGACCCGGGGGCCTACGAGCAGTACTTC.

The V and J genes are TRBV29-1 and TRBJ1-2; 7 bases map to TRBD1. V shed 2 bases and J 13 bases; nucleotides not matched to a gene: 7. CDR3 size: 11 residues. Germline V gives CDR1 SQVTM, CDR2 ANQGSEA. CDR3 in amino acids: CSVELVGQSTF. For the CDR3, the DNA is TGCAGCGTTGAACTGGTGGGACAGTCCACCTTC.

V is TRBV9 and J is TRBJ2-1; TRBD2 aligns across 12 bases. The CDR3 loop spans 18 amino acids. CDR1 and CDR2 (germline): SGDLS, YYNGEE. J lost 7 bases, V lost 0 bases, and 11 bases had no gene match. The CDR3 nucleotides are TGTGCCAGCAGCGTAGGGGCTAGCGGGAGGGTTACTCGTAATGAGCAGTTCTTC. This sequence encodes CASSVGASGRVTRNEQFF.

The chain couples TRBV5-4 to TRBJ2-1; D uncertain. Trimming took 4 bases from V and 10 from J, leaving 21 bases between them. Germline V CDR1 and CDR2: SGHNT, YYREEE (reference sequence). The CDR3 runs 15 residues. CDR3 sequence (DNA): TGTGCCAGCAGCACCCCTTCGACTGGTCCAATCGAGCAGTTCTTC. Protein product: CASSTPSTGPIEQFF.